The clone carrying this TCR beta chain was found a few times. These data come from a study of blood T cell repertoires in COVID-19. Across the study: Both acute and convalescent COVID-19 samples were obtained from the United States, Italy and Spain.

Trimming took off 1 base at V and 1 base at J, with 11 bases between the two ends. This CDR3 contains 15 residues. CDR1 and CDR2 (germline): SGHRS, YFSETQ. Cohort placement rested on clinical history that participants reported themselves. It was within 2 weeks before study entry that exposed participants met a COVID-19 case. Sequenced by immunoSEQ multiplex PCR; TCRdb stores in-frame clones only, minus some. The sample lists approximately 400,000 clones, approximately 93% occurring once. This TCR was sampled from a woman aged 40-49 years who had been exposed to COVID-19. V is TRBV5-1 and J is TRBJ1-1; D not resolved. The sample was PBMCs or T cells enriched from blood (not recorded which). CDR3 sequence (DNA): TGCGCCAGCAGCTTGTATGCTACAGAGAACACTGAAGCTTTCTTT. Protein: CASSLYATENTEAFF.